The 16 T cell receptor beta chains presented below share a single source sample, sequenced in a study of blood T cell repertoires in COVID-19. Sequencing used immunoSEQ multiplex PCR; TCRdb keeps in-frame clones, though not all of them. The table shows roughly 77,000 clones, with around four fifths occurring only once. The sequenced sample consisted of peripheral blood. The receptor source for this set is a human donor in a cohort sampled during active COVID-19.

The chain uses TRBV18 and TRBJ2-5; 8 bases align to TRBD1. Germline lookup yields CDR1 KGHSH and CDR2 LQKENI. This CDR3 region has 16 residues. Trimming took 4 bases from V and 0 from J; bases not matched to a gene: 7. This CDR3 is CASSLERQGNQETQYF. CDR3 DNA sequence: TGTGCCAGCTCACTGGAGCGACAGGGGAACCAAGAGACCCAGTACTTC.

CDR3 sequence (DNA): TGTGCCAGCAGTGCAGGATTCTACGAGCAGTACTTC. The encoded protein is CASSAGFYEQYF. The chain employs TRBV2 and TRBJ2-7; D is ambiguous. Trimming removed 4 bases at V and 3 bases at J, with 7 bases between. This CDR3 contains 12 residues. Germline lookup yields CDR1 SNHLY and CDR2 FYNNEI.

The J gene is TRBJ2-1, the V gene TRBV12-2; the table names TRBD2, a call not compared with the DNA. TRBV12-2 is a documented pseudogene. CDR3 size: 18 residues. The CDR3 coding sequence is TGTGCAAGTCGCTTAGCCCGACTAGCGGGGGGCTTTTACAATGAGCAGTTCTTC. This translates into CASRLARLAGGFYNEQFF.

V gene TRBV6-2 or TRBV6-3 combines with J gene TRBJ2-3; D is perhaps TRBD1 (6 bases). Germline-derived CDR1 and CDR2 are MNHEY and SVGEGT. CDR3 size: 15 residues. The germline V and J ends were trimmed by 2 bases and 0 bases, with 9 bases remaining between them. CDR3 nucleotide sequence: TGTGCCAGCAGTTACGGGGACACTAGCACAGATACGCAGTATTTT. Protein sequence: CASSYGDTSTDTQYF.

V and J are TRBV6-4 and TRBJ1-1, with D maybe TRBD1 (5 bases). V lost 8 bases, J lost 3 bases, and 16 bases lay in between. The CDR3 spans 14 residues. CDR1 and CDR2 from the germline V gene are MRHNA and SNTAGT. DNA of the CDR3: TGTGCCAGCCCAAACGGGGGACGGGACACTGAAGCTTTCTTT. This codes for CASPNGGRDTEAFF.

A word on this clone: Different DNA sequences within this sample yield the same CDR3. This chain links TRBV5-1 with TRBJ1-3, with no clear D. V lost 0 bases, J lost 0 bases, and 10 bases lay in between. This CDR3 comprises 16 residues. Germline V gives CDR1 SGHRS, CDR2 YFSETQ. The CDR3 here is CASSLGGRSSGNTIYF. The CDR3 DNA follows: TGCGCCAGCAGCTTGGGCGGCCGCTCCTCTGGAAACACCATATATTTT.

The chain couples TRBV4-1 to TRBJ1-5; the match to TRBD1 covers 9 bases. Losses at the gene ends were 5 bases for V and 2 bases for J; bases not matched to a gene: 7. The CDR3 consists of 16 residues. Germline CDR1 and CDR2: MGHRA and YSYEKL. The CDR3 reads CASSKGQGQGNQPQHF. As DNA, the CDR3 is TGCGCCAGCAGCAAGGGACAGGGACAGGGCAATCAGCCCCAGCATTTT.

CDR3 amino acids: CASNRRAYGETQYF. The CDR3 region has the DNA TGTGCCAGTAACCGGCGAGCGTACGGGGAGACCCAGTACTTC. The V call is TRBV3-1 (or the pseudogene TRBV3-2), the J call TRBJ2-5; D not certain. The CDR3 has 14 amino acids. Germline-derived CDR1 and CDR2 are LGHDT and YNNKEL (reference sequence). The V end was cut by 9 bases, the J end by 5 bases, with 19 bases between.

The rearrangement links TRBV19 to TRBJ1-2, with a weak D call TRBD1 (6 bases). The CDR3 sequence is 13 residues long. V was clipped by 7 bases and J by 3 bases, with 12 bases between them. CDR1 is LNHDA and CDR2 is SQIVND in the germline V gene (reference sequence). The DNA for the CDR3 is TGTGCCAGTACCAAACAGGGCGACTATGGCTACACCTTC. Its translation: CASTKQGDYGYTF.

The chain carries TRBV18 and TRBJ2-3; D unclear. The length of the CDR3 is 14 residues. Trimming left V 5 bases short and J 1 base short, with 10 bases between. From germline, CDR1 is KGHSH and CDR2 LQKENI. The DNA of the CDR3 is TGTGCCAGCTCAGGATCCGAGGGCACAGATACGCAGTATTTT. This sequence encodes CASSGSEGTDTQYF.

In its sample, this clone was seen a few times. The CDR3 sequence is CASSEQGEGYTF. Written as DNA, the CDR3 is TGTGCCAGCAGTGAACAGGGGGAGGGCTACACCTTC. The chain couples TRBV28 to TRBJ1-2; 8 bases agree with TRBD1. The CDR3 is made up of 12 amino acids. Trimming removed 5 bases from V and 8 bases from J; junction bases left unmatched: 4. Germline V gives CDR1 MDHEN, CDR2 SYDVKM.

CDR3 loop: CASSQASGATDTQYF. The CDR3, as DNA: TGTGCCAGCAGCCAAGCTAGCGGGGCCACAGATACGCAGTATTTT. The chain couples TRBV4-2 to TRBJ2-3; 9 nucleotides align to TRBD2. Trimming cost V 1 base and J 2 bases; bases outside gene matches: 1. The CDR3 has 15 amino acids. From germline, CDR1 is LGHNA and CDR2 YNFKEQ.

This sequence joins TRBV15 and TRBJ2-3; the D is unclear. Germline V gene sequence: CDR1 LNHNV, CDR2 YYDKDF (reference sequence). V was trimmed by 4 bases and J by 1 base, leaving 9 bases between them. The CDR3 is 14 amino acids. The CDR3 DNA is TGTGCCACCAGCACTCGGGTGGGCACAGATACGCAGTATTTT. This encodes CATSTRVGTDTQYF.

The V gene is TRBV2, the J gene TRBJ2-7; 9 bases are shared with TRBD1. CDR3 length equals 12 residues. Germline assignment: CDR1 SNHLY and CDR2 FYNNEI. With 6 bases clipped from V and 3 bases from J, the junction kept 0 bases outside the gene matches. As DNA, the CDR3 is TGTGCCAGCAGGGGACAGGGCTACGAGCAGTACTTC. It translates to CASRGQGYEQYF.

This chain joins TRBV7-9 and TRBJ1-4; no definite D call. Trimming shortened V by 8 bases and J by 0 bases, and 10 bases separated the two germline ends. The CDR3 length is 14 residues. Germline V CDR1 and CDR2: SEHNR, FQNEAQ (reference sequence). The DNA of the CDR3 is TGTGCCAGCCGCCCGAGGGCAACTAATGAAAAACTGTTTTTT. This translates into CASRPRATNEKLFF.

This chain uses TRBV5-8 with TRBJ2-7; 7 bases are shared with TRBD1. Per germline, CDR1 SGHTS and CDR2 YDEGEE. The CDR3 has 13 amino acids. Trimming removed 5 bases from V and 4 bases from J; junction bases left unmatched: 6. CDR3 amino acids: CASSRDRGYEQYF. CDR3 coding DNA: TGTGCCAGCAGTCGGGACAGAGGGTACGAGCAGTACTTC. Based on the CDR3 plus reference TRBV5-8 and TRBJ2-7, the full variable domain is EAGVTQSPTHLIKTRGQQATLRCSPISGHTSVYWYQQALGLGLQFLLWYDEGEERNRGNFPPRFSGRQFPNYSSELNVNALELEDSALYLCASSRDRGYEQYFGPGTRLTVT.